Given below is one T cell receptor (beta chain) in context. The data were taken from a study of blood T cell repertoires in COVID-19. At the level of the study: Sites across the United States, Italy and Spain contributed samples from acute and convalescent COVID-19. The analysed material was cDNA or gDNA that came from T cells, B-cell-depleted T cells, or PBMCs.

This table comes from immunoSEQ multiplex PCR, and its TCRdb copy is limited to in-frame clones, with some not included. The table records 200,000 to 250,000 clones, 88% of them present only once. Donors were grouped by their self-reported clinical history. V was cut by 1 base and J by 1 base, with 4 bases left in between. The CDR3 loop spans 13 amino acids. This sequence originates from a woman younger than 45 who had been exposed to COVID-19. Material: PBMCs or T cells enriched from blood (not recorded which). The gene calls are TRBV12-3 or TRBV12-4 and TRBJ1-1, with D hard to call. CDR3 loop: CASSLGKNTEAFF. CDR3 DNA sequence: TGTGCCAGCAGTTTAGGTAAGAACACTGAAGCTTTCTTT.